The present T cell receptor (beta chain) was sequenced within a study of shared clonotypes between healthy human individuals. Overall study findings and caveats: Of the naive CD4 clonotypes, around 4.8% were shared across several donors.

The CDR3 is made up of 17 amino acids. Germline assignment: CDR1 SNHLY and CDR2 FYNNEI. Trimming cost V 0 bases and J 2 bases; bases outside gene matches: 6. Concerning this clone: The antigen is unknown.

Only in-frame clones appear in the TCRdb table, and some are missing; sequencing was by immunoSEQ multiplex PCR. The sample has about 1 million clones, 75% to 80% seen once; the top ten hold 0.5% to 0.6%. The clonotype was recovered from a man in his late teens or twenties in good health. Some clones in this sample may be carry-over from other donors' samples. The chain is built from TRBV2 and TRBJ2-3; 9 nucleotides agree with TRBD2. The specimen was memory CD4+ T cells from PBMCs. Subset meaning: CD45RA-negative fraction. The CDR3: CASSEALRLADTDTQYF. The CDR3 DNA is TGTGCCAGCAGTGAAGCCCTGAGACTAGCGGACACAGATACGCAGTATTTT. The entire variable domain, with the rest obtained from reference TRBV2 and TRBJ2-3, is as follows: EPEVTQTPSHQVTQMGQEVILRCVPISNHLYFYWYRQILGQKVEFLVSFYNNEISEKSEIFDDQFSVERPDGSNFTLKIRSTKLEDSAMYFCASSEALRLADTDTQYFGPGTRLTVL.